This T cell receptor beta chain was captured by sequencing in a study of blood T cell repertoires in COVID-19. How the authors handled the data: Nucleated cell counts were estimated from reference gene primer amplification. Assay: immunoSEQ multiplex PCR; the TCRdb copy retains only in-frame clones and omits some. V and J calls and clone size are as listed in that table; D and trimming were resolved from the DNA. The sample has fewer than 100,000 clones, about 93% seen once. This CDR3 region has 15 residues. Germline CDR1 reads MGHRA; CDR2 reads YSYEKL. V shed 0 bases and J shed 3 bases, with 9 bases lying between them. This clone was counted once.

The gene calls are TRBV4-1 and TRBJ2-1; D might be TRBD2 (6 bases). The sequence came from a woman at least 80 years old with acute or convalescent COVID-19. The sample was peripheral blood. This chain's CDR3 is CASSQDTGVYNEQFF. CDR3 nucleotides: TGCGCCAGCAGCCAAGATACGGGGGTCTACAATGAGCAGTTCTTC.